The 28 T cell receptor beta chains below come from one sample, sequenced in a study of CD8+ T cells in alopecia areata. Sequencing relied on a cDNA template that was reverse transcribed from extracted RNA. Assay: immunoSEQ multiplex PCR; the TCRdb copy retains only in-frame clones and omits some. The sample holds about 140,000 clones, approximately 50% seen once. The source material was CD4+ T cells sorted from blood, sampled at week 0. The receptor source for this set is a human donor with alopecia areata.

The chain recombines TRBV30 with TRBJ1-1; perhaps TRBD1 as D (5 bases). Deletions cut 3 bases from V and 5 bases from J, with 7 bases between. Germline V gene lookup returns CDR1 GTSNPN and CDR2 SVGIG (reference sequence). The length of the CDR3 is 11 residues. The CDR3: CAWRWGTEAFF. The DNA for the CDR3 is TGTGCCTGGAGGTGGGGGACTGAAGCTTTCTTT.

The V and J genes are TRBV9 and TRBJ2-7; unclear D gene. The CDR3 runs 15 residues. Germline lookup yields CDR1 SGDLS and CDR2 YYNGEE. Trimming took off 1 base at V and 2 bases at J, with 13 bases between the two ends. The CDR3 region has the DNA TGTGCCAGCAGCGTATCCCCTTCCTCGGCCTACGAGCAGTACTTC. The encoded protein is CASSVSPSSAYEQYF.

This clone was seen a few times. The chain employs TRBV29-1 and TRBJ2-3, with TRBD1 identical over 7 bases. The CDR3 has 13 residues. Trimming cost V 6 bases and J 5 bases; bases outside gene matches: 8. Looked up from germline, CDR1 is SQVTM and CDR2 is ANQGSEA. DNA of the CDR3: TGCAGCGTGGGGGCAGGGGGTAGAGATACGCAGTATTTT. This translates into CSVGAGGRDTQYF.

This clone was detected once. The J gene is TRBJ2-7, the V gene TRBV28; the D is unclear. The CDR3 is 11 amino acids. V was cut by 3 bases and J by 3 bases, with 3 bases left in between. Germline lookup yields CDR1 MDHEN and CDR2 SYDVKM. Here the CDR3 reads CASSLNYEQYF. The DNA of the CDR3 is TGTGCCAGCAGTTTGAACTACGAGCAGTACTTC.

This clone has a handful of counts. This chain links TRBV7-9 with TRBJ2-1; no clear D gene. Germline V gene sequence: CDR1 SEHNR, CDR2 FQNEAQ (reference sequence). The CDR3 sequence is 11 residues long. V dropped 1 base and J dropped 6 bases, with 1 base sitting between them. CDR3 DNA sequence: TGTGCCAGCAGCTTAGTCAATGAGCAGTTCTTC. Encoded protein: CASSLVNEQFF.

This clone was counted a single time. This sequence joins TRBV7-9 and TRBJ2-5; D is possibly TRBD2 (5 bases). The V and J ends lost 3 bases and 2 bases respectively, with 7 bases between them. CDR1 and CDR2 (germline): SEHNR, FQNEAQ (reference sequence). This CDR3 has 13 residues. The DNA of the CDR3 is TGTGCCAGCAGCTTGAGGGCGCAAGAGACCCAGTACTTC. It encodes CASSLRAQETQYF. Combining the CDR3 with reference TRBV7-9 and TRBJ2-5 gives the whole variable domain DTGVSQNPRHKITKRGQNVTFRCDPISEHNRLYWYRQTLGQGPEFLTYFQNEAQLEKSRLLSDRFSAERPKGSFSTLEIQRTEQGDSAMYLCASSLRAQETQYFGPGTRLLVL.

This clone occurred a few times. The chain couples TRBV15 to TRBJ1-1, with D tentatively TRBD1 (5 bases). The CDR3 spans 14 residues. Per germline, CDR1 LNHNV and CDR2 YYDKDF (reference sequence). V was pared by 0 bases and J by 5 bases, with 10 bases between. The CDR3, as DNA: TGTGCCACCAGCAGAGATCGGGGGAGAACTGAAGCTTTCTTT. This codes for CATSRDRGRTEAFF. Together with reference TRBV15 and TRBJ1-1, the CDR3 gives the full variable domain: DAMVIQNPRYQVTQFGKPVTLSCSQTLNHNVMYWYQQKSSQAPKLLFHYYDKDFNNEADTPDNFQSRRPNTSFCFLDIRSPGLGDTAMYLCATSRDRGRTEAFFGQGTRLTVV.

This clone was observed a few times. The rearrangement joins TRBV6-5 to TRBJ1-2, with TRBD1 matching over 9 bases. V lost 8 bases and J lost 9; bases outside the gene matches: 10. The length of the CDR3 is 13 residues. Germline assignment: CDR1 MNHEY and CDR2 SVGAGI. CDR3: CASSLDRGESYTF. The CDR3 DNA follows: TGTGCCAGCTCTCTGGACAGGGGAGAAAGCTACACCTTC.

This clone was counted a few times. The chain carries TRBV19 and TRBJ2-1; 7 bases match TRBD2. There are 16 residues in the CDR3. CDR1 and CDR2 from the germline V gene are LNHDA and SQIVND (reference sequence). V lost 4 bases and J lost 4; bases outside the gene matches: 10. The CDR3 DNA reads as TGTGCCAGTAGTAGGGGGGGGAGCCTTATTTACAATGAGCAGTTCTTC. This sequence encodes CASSRGGSLIYNEQFF. Looking up the rest from reference TRBV19 and TRBJ2-1 gives the full variable domain: DGGITQSPKYLFRKEGQNVTLSCEQNLNHDAMYWYRQDPGQGLRLIYYSQIVNDFQKGDIAEGYSVSREKKESFPLTVTSAQKNPTAFYLCASSRGGSLIYNEQFFGPGTRLTVL.

The CDR3 here is CASSTGTWGAEQFF. The CDR3 bases are TGCGCCAGCAGCACGGGGACGTGGGGGGCTGAGCAGTTCTTC. V and J are TRBV4-1 and TRBJ2-1; either TRBD1 or TRBD2 may supply D (6 bases each). V was clipped by 5 bases and J by 9 bases, with 17 bases between them. The CDR3 runs 14 residues. Looked up from germline, CDR1 is MGHRA and CDR2 is YSYEKL.

J is TRBJ2-3 and V is TRBV4-1; D gene ambiguous. Trimming took 4 bases from V and 5 from J, leaving 7 bases between them. Germline V CDR1 and CDR2: MGHRA, YSYEKL. The CDR3 has 12 amino acids. The CDR3, as DNA: TGCGCCAGCAGCCCTGGCAGAGATACGCAGTATTTT. It yields the protein CASSPGRDTQYF.

The CDR3 DNA follows: TGTGCCAGCAGTCCAAGACAGGGTGAAGCTTTCTTT. Residues: CASSPRQGEAFF. The gene calls are TRBV2 and TRBJ1-1; 7 bases align to TRBD1. Losses at the gene ends were 5 bases for V and 7 bases for J; bases not matched to a gene: 4. CDR1 and CDR2 (germline): SNHLY, FYNNEI. CDR3 length: 12 amino acids.

Only a few counts were recorded for this clone. The chain carries TRBV29-1 and TRBJ1-3; D not certain. CDR1 is SQVTM, CDR2 ANQGSEA, per germline. The V and J ends lost 2 bases and 0 bases respectively, with 8 bases between them. The CDR3 sequence is 14 residues long. In DNA, the CDR3 is TGCAGCGTTGAAAGAGGGATCTCTGGAAACACCATATATTTT. As protein: CSVERGISGNTIYF.

The CDR3 is CASSPGTGRGTQYF. CDR3 sequence (DNA): TGTGCCAGCTCACCAGGGACAGGGAGAGGGACCCAGTACTTC. This rearrangement joins TRBV18 to TRBJ2-5, with TRBD1 matching over 9 bases. CDR1 and CDR2 (germline): KGHSH, LQKENI. V was clipped by 2 bases and J by 7 bases; unmatched bases: 5. The CDR3 sequence is 14 residues long.

The chain combines TRBV7-2 with TRBJ1-5; D may be TRBD1 (5 bases). This CDR3 has 15 residues. V lost 4 bases and J lost 3, with 13 bases in between. CDR1 is SGHTA and CDR2 is FQGNSA in the germline V gene. The CDR3 here is CASSSGGRVNQPQHF. The CDR3 coding sequence is TGTGCCAGCAGCTCGGGGGGGAGGGTCAATCAGCCCCAGCATTTT.

The count of this clone is one. This chain uses TRBV29-1 with TRBJ2-3; D is uncertain. The ends were cut back, 5 bases at V and 4 bases at J, with 7 bases in the middle. The CDR3 covers 11 residues. Germline V CDR1 and CDR2: SQVTM, ANQGSEA. CDR3: CSVKTPDTQYF. As DNA, the CDR3 is TGCAGCGTTAAGACCCCAGATACGCAGTATTTT.

CDR3 coding DNA: TGCGCCAGCAGCGGCGACGGAACCCCAAGTCAGCCCCAGCATTTT. Residues: CASSGDGTPSQPQHF. The chain has TRBV5-1 and TRBJ1-5; D unresolved. V lost 4 bases to trimming and J lost 6 bases, with 17 bases between them. Germline assignment: CDR1 SGHRS and CDR2 YFSETQ. The CDR3 has 15 amino acids.

The rearrangement uses TRBV11-1 and TRBJ2-7, with TRBD1 matching over 7 bases. J lost 6 bases, V lost 3 bases, and 5 bases had no gene match. In germline, CDR1 is SGHAT, CDR2 FQDESV (reference sequence). This CDR3 is built from 13 residues. In DNA, the CDR3 is TGTGCCAGCAGCTTCGACAGGGCCGGCGAGCAGTACTTC. This translates into CASSFDRAGEQYF.

This rearrangement joins TRBV7-3 to TRBJ2-3, with TRBD2 identical over 8 bases. The V and J ends lost 6 bases and 4 bases, in that order; junction bases with no gene match: 6. This CDR3 region has 14 residues. The V gene's germline CDR1 is SGHTA and CDR2 FQGTGA. The CDR3 sequence: CASSPGTSADTQYF. For the CDR3, the DNA is TGTGCCAGCAGTCCCGGGACTAGTGCAGATACGCAGTATTTT. The variable domain in full, with the rest retrieved from reference TRBV7-3 and TRBJ2-3, is GAGVSQTPSNKVTEKGKYVELRCDPISGHTALYWYRQSLGQGPEFLIYFQGTGAADDSGLPNDRFFAVRPEGSVSTLKIQRTERGDSAVYLCASSPGTSADTQYFGPGTRLTVL.

The chain combines TRBV29-1 with TRBJ2-7; 7 bases match TRBD1. The CDR3 loop spans 11 amino acids. V was pared by 7 bases and J by 4 bases, with 4 bases of the junction left unmatched. Per the germline V gene, CDR1 is SQVTM and CDR2 is ANQGSEA. The CDR3 region has the DNA TGCAGCGCGGGACAGAAATACGAGCAGTACTTC. Translation gives CSAGQKYEQYF.

This chain links TRBV5-1 with TRBJ2-3; 9 bases match TRBD2. The V and J ends lost 4 bases and 2 bases, in that order; junction bases with no gene match: 11. Germline CDR1 reads SGHRS; CDR2 reads YFSETQ. CDR3 size: 17 residues. Written as DNA, the CDR3 is TGCGCCAGCAGCGGGACTCTTCTAGCGGGGCTCACAGATACGCAGTATTTT. Translation gives CASSGTLLAGLTDTQYF.

The gene calls are TRBV5-1 and TRBJ2-7; D remains ambiguous. V lost 2 bases, J lost 5 bases, and 11 bases lay in between. Germline V gene sequence: CDR1 SGHRS, CDR2 YFSETQ. CDR3 length equals 13 residues. The CDR3 sequence is CASSFPQGNEQYF. The CDR3 nucleotides are TGCGCCAGCAGCTTCCCCCAAGGGAACGAGCAGTACTTC.

The genes are TRBV7-3 and TRBJ2-1, with TRBD2 as a possible D gene (5 bases). The V end lost 3 bases, the J end lost 8 bases, and 11 bases lay between the germline ends. This CDR3 has 13 residues. CDR1 is SGHTA, CDR2 FQGTGA, per germline. DNA for the CDR3: TGTGCCAGCAGCTTGGCCGAGGGCGATGAGCAGTTCTTC. It is translated as CASSLAEGDEQFF.

In this sample, this clone turned up a few times. This chain links TRBV15 with TRBJ1-4; the match to TRBD1 covers 12 bases. CDR3 size: 14 residues. J lost 8 bases, V lost 5 bases, and 3 bases had no gene match. From germline, CDR1 is LNHNV and CDR2 YYDKDF (reference sequence). In DNA form, the CDR3 reads TGTGCCACCAGCCGGGGACAGGGGGCCGAAAAACTGTTTTTT. Amino acids: CATSRGQGAEKLFF.

This sequence joins TRBV7-6 and TRBJ2-7, with a possible D match to TRBD2 (7 bases). The CDR3 is 13 amino acids. Germline loops: CDR1 SGHVS, CDR2 FNYEAQ. With 3 bases removed from V and 6 bases from J, the gap between germline ends came to 12 bases. As DNA, the CDR3 is TGTGCCAGCAGCTTGGCTGGGGGGGCCGAGCAGTACTTC. It yields the protein CASSLAGGAEQYF.

V and J are TRBV7-2 and TRBJ2-7, with 8 bases aligning to TRBD2. Germline CDR1 reads SGHTA; CDR2 reads FQGNSA. The CDR3 sequence is 15 residues long. The V and J ends lost 2 bases and 4 bases, in that order; junction bases with no gene match: 7. The CDR3, as DNA: TGTGCCAGCAGCTTATTCGGCGGGAGGAGTTACGAGCAGTACTTC. Translated: CASSLFGGRSYEQYF.

V is TRBV30 and J is TRBJ1-2; 7 bases are shared with TRBD1. The trim removed 5 bases at V and 4 bases at J, leaving 13 bases unmatched. This CDR3 contains 15 residues. The germline V gene encodes CDR1 GTSNPN and CDR2 SVGIG (reference sequence). DNA for the CDR3: TGTGCCTGGCAGAGACAGGGAGTATATTCCTATGGCTACACCTTC. This translates into CAWQRQGVYSYGYTF.

The rearrangement joins TRBV29-1 to TRBJ2-3; 8 bases are shared with TRBD2. The germline V gene encodes CDR1 SQVTM and CDR2 ANQGSEA. V dropped 5 bases and J dropped 1; count of bases not matched to a gene: 14. This CDR3 contains 17 residues. CDR3 in DNA: TGCAGCGTTCAAGCGGGAGTACGGTTTCGGGGCACAGATACGCAGTATTTT. Residues: CSVQAGVRFRGTDTQYF.